This TCR beta chain comes out of a study of tumor-infiltrating lymphocytes in primary liver carcinoma. Across the study: Tumor lesions were T1-T3 N0M0 and spanned roughly 4 to 10 cm. Each sample had roughly 3.5 to 8 million productive TCRbeta reads regardless of tissue type.

Production of TCR beta cDNA used roughly 480 ng total RNA together with a constant-region primer. Researchers made the TCR beta libraries by running three nested multiplex PCR rounds with slightly modified ARM-PCR. A C-beta reverse primer was combined with TRBV1-TRBV30 forward primers in the first two PCR rounds, and each round had 10 cycles. MiXCR, applied by TCRdb to the multiplex PCR reads, yields one record per CDR3 protein. The sample holds about 35,000 distinct CDR3 sequences, just under 75% seen once. This CDR3 has 14 amino acids. Germline CDR1 is MGHDK and CDR2 is SYGVNS. This clonotype appeared once. The junction shows a germline mismatch at one end, possibly a read error. Total RNA and DNA came together from about 21-30 mg of bulk tissue without cell sorting. Surgical resection treated primary liver carcinoma in the patients. Every one of the tumor samples had a viable tumor cell content above 85%.

This TCR derives from a man aged 35-49 years with primary liver carcinoma and hepatitis B virus infection. This chain connects TRBV25-1 to TRBJ2-1; TRBD2 aligns across 8 bases. The sequenced sample was liver tumor tissue from sampling region 4. Indicated subset: tumor region T4, right-lateral pole. CDR3 protein: CASSETSAYNEQLF. The CDR3 DNA follows: TGTGCCAGCAGTGAGACTAGCGCATACAATGAGCAGTTATTC.